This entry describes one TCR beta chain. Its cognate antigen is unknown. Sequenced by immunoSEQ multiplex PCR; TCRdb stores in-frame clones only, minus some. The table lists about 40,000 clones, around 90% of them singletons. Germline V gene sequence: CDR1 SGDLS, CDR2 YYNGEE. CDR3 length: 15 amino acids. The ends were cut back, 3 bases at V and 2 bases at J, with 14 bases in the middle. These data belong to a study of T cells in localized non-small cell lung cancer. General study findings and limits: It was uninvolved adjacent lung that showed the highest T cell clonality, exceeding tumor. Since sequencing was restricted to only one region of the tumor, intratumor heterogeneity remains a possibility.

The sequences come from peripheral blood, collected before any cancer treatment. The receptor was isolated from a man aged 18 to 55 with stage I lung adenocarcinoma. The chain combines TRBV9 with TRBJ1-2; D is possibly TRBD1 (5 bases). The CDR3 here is CASSGTFRENYGYTF. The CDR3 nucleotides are TGTGCCAGCAGCGGGACCTTCAGGGAAAACTATGGCTACACCTTC.